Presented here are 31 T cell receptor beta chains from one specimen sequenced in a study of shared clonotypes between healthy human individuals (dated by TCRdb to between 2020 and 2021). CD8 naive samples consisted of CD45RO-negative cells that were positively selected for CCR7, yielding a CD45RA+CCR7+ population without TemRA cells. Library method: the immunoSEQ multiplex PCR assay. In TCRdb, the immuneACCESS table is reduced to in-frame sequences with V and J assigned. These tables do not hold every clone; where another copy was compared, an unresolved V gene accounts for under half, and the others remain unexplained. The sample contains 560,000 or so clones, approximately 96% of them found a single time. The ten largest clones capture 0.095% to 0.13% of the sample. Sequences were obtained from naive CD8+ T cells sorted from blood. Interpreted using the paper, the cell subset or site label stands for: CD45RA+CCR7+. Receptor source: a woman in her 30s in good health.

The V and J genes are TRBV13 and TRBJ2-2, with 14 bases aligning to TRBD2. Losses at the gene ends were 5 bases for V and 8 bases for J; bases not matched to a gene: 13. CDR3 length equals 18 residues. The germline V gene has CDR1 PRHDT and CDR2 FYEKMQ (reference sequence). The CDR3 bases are TGTGCCAGCAGCGAAGCTCCGGGACTAGCGGGAGCGTTTGGGGAGCTGTTTTTT. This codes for CASSEAPGLAGAFGELFF.

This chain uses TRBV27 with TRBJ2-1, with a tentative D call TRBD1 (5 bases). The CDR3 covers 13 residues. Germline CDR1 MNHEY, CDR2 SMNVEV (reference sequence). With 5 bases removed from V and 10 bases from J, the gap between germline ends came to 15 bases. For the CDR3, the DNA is TGTGCCAGCAGTGGATTTCCAAAGGGGGAGCAGTTCTTC. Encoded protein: CASSGFPKGEQFF.

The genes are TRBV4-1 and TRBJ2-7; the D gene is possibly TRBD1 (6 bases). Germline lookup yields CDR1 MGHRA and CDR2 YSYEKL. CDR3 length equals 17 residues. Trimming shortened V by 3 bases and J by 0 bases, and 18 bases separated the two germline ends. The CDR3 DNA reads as TGCGCCAGCAGCCATAGGGACACATTGTATTCCTCCTACGAGCAGTACTTC. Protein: CASSHRDTLYSSYEQYF.

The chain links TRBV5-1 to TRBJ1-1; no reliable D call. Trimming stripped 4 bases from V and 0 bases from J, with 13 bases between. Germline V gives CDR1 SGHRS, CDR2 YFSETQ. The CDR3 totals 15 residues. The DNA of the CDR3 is TGCGCCAGCAGCCCCGATGGAGGGATGAACACTGAAGCTTTCTTT. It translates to CASSPDGGMNTEAFF. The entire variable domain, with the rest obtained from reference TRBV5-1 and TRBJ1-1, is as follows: KAGVTQTPRYLIKTRGQQVTLSCSPISGHRSVSWYQQTPGQGLQFLFEYFSETQRNKGNFPGRFSGRQFSNSRSEMNVSTLELGDSALYLCASSPDGGMNTEAFFGQGTRLTVV.

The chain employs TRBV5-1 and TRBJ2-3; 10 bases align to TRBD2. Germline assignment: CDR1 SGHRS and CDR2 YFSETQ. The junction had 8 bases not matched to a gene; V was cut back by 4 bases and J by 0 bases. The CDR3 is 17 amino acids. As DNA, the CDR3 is TGCGCCAGCAGCCCCGGACTAGCGGACCGAAGCACAGATACGCAGTATTTT. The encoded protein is CASSPGLADRSTDTQYF.

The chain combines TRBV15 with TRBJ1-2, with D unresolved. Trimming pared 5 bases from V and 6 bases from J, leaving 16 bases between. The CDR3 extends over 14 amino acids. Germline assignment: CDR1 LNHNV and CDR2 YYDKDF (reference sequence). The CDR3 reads CATSSRGPDHGYTF. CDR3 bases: TGTGCCACCAGCTCTAGAGGGCCGGATCATGGCTACACCTTC.

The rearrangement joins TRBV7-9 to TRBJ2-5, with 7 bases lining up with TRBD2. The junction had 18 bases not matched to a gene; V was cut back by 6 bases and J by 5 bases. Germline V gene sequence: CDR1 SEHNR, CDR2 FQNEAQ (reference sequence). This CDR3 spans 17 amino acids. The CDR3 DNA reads TGTGCCAGCAGATCAACACGGGTGGCGGGAGAGACGGAGACCCAGTACTTC. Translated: CASRSTRVAGETETQYF.

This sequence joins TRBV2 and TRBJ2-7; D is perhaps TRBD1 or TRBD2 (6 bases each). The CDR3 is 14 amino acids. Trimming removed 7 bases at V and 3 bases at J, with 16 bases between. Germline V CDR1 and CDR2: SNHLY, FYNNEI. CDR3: CASKFGGGRYEQYF. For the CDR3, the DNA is TGTGCCAGCAAGTTTGGAGGGGGTCGCTACGAGCAGTACTTC. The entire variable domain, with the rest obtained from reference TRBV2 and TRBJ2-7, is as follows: EPEVTQTPSHQVTQMGQEVILRCVPISNHLYFYWYRQILGQKVEFLVSFYNNEISEKSEIFDDQFSVERPDGSNFTLKIRSTKLEDSAMYFCASKFGGGRYEQYFGPGTRLTVT.

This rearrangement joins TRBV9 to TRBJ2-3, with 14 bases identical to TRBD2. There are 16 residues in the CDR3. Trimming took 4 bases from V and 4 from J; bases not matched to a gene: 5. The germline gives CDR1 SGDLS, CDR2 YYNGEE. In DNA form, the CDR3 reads TGTGCCAGCAGCACCGGGACTAGCGGGAGTGCAGATACGCAGTATTTT. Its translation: CASSTGTSGSADTQYF.

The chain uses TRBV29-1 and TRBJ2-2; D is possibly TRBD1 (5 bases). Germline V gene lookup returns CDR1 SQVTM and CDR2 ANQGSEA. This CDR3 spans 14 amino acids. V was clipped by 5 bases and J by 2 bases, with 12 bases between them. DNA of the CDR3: TGCAGCGTTCAGAAGACAGATAACACCGGGGAGCTGTTTTTT. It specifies CSVQKTDNTGELFF.

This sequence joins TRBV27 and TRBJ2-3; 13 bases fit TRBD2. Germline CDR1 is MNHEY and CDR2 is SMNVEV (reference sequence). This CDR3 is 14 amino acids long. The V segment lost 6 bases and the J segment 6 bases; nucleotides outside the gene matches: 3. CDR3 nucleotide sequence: TGTGCCAGCAGCCCACTAGCGGGAGGGGATACGCAGTATTTT. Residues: CASSPLAGGDTQYF.

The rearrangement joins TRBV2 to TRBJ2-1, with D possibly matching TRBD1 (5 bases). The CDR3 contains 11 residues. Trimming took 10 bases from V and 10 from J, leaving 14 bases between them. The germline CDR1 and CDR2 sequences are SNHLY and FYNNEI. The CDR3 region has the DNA TGTGCCATCCAAGGGGTACGAGAGCAGTTCTTC. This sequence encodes CAIQGVREQFF.

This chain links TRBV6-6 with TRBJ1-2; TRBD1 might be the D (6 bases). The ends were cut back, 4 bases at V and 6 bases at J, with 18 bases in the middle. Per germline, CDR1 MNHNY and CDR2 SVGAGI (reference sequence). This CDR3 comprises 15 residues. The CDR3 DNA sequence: TGTGCCAGCAGTTCCCTAGGCGGGGGCGCCGATGGCTACACCTTC. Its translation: CASSSLGGGADGYTF.

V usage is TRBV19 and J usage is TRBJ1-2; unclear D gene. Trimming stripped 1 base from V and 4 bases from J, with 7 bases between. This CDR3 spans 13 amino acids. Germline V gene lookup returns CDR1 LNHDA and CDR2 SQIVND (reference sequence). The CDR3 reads CASSIGSFYGYTF. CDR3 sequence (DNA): TGTGCCAGTAGTATAGGAAGTTTCTATGGCTACACCTTC.

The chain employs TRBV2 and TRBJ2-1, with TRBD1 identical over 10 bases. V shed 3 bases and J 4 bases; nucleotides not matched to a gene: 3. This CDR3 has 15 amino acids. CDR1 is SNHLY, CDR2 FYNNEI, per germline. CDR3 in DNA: TGTGCCAGCAGTGACTGGACAGGGGGGTACAATGAGCAGTTCTTC. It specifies CASSDWTGGYNEQFF.

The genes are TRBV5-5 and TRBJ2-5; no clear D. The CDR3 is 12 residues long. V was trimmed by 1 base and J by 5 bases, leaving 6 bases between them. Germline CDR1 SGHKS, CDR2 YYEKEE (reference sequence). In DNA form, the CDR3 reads TGTGCCAGCAGCTTGTTTGAGGAGACCCAGTACTTC. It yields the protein CASSLFEETQYF.

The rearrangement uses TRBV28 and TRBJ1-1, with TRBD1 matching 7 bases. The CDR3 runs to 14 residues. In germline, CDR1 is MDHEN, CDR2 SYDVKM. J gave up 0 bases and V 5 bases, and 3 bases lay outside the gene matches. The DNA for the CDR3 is TGTGCCAGCAGTGACAGGGCCATGAACACTGAAGCTTTCTTT. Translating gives CASSDRAMNTEAFF.

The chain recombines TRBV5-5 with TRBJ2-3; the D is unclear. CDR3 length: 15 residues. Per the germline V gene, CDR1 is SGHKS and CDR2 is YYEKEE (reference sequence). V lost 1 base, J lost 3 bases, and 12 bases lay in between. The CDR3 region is CASSLYYGRTDTQYF. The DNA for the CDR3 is TGTGCCAGCAGCTTGTATTATGGCAGGACAGATACGCAGTATTTT.

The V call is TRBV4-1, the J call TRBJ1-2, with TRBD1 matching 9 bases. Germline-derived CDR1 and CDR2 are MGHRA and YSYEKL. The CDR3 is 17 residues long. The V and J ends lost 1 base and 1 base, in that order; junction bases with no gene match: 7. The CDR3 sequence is CASSQGGTGLHNYGYTF. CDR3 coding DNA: TGCGCCAGCAGCCAAGGGGGGACAGGGCTTCATAACTATGGCTACACCTTC.

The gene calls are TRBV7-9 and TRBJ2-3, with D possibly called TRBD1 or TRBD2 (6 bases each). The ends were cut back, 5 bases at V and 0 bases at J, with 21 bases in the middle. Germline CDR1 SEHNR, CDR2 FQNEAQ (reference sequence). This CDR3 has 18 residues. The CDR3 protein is CASSPIRGAVSSTDTQYF. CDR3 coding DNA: TGTGCCAGCAGCCCGATAAGGGGGGCGGTTAGTAGCACAGATACGCAGTATTTT.

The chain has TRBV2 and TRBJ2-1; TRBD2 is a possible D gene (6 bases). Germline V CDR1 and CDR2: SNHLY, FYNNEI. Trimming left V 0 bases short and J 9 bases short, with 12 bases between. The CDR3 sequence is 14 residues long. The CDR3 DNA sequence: TGTGCCAGCAGTGAAGCGTCGGGGGTTGGTGAGCAGTTCTTC. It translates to CASSEASGVGEQFF. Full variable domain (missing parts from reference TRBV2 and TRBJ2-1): EPEVTQTPSHQVTQMGQEVILRCVPISNHLYFYWYRQILGQKVEFLVSFYNNEISEKSEIFDDQFSVERPDGSNFTLKIRSTKLEDSAMYFCASSEASGVGEQFFGPGTRLTVL.

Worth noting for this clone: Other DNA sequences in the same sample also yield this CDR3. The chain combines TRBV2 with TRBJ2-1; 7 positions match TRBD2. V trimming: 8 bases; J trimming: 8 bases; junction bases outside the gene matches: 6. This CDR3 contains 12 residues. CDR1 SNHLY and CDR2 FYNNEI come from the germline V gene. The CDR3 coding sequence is TGTGCCAGCTCCCCCCTAGCGGATGAGCAGTTCTTC. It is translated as CASSPLADEQFF.

CDR3 sequence (DNA): TGCGCCAGCAGCCAAGTGGGACACCGAGGCGAGCAGTACTTC. Its protein product is CASSQVGHRGEQYF. The genes are TRBV4-1 and TRBJ2-7; possibly TRBD1 for D (6 bases). Germline CDR1 and CDR2: MGHRA and YSYEKL. V was clipped by 1 base and J by 6 bases, with 13 bases between them. This CDR3 is built from 14 residues.

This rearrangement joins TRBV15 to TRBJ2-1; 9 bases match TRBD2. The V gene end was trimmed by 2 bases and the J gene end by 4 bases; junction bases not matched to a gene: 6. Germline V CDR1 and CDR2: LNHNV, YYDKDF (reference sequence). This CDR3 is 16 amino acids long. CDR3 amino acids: CATSRMTSGRYNEQFF. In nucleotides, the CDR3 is TGTGCCACCAGCAGAATGACTAGCGGCCGATACAATGAGCAGTTCTTC.

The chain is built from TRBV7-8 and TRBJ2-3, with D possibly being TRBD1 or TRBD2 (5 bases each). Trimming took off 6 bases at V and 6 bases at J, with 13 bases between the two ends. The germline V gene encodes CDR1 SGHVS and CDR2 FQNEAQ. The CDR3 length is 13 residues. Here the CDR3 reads CASRGPNPDTQYF. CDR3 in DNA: TGTGCCAGCAGGGGACCGAACCCGGATACGCAGTATTTT.

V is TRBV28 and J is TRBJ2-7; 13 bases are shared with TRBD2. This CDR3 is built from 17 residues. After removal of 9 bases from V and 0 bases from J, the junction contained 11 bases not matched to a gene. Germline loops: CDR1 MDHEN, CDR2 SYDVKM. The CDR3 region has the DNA TGTGCCAGTGGTGGACTAGCGGGAGTCCGAATCTCCTACGAGCAGTACTTC. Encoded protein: CASGGLAGVRISYEQYF.

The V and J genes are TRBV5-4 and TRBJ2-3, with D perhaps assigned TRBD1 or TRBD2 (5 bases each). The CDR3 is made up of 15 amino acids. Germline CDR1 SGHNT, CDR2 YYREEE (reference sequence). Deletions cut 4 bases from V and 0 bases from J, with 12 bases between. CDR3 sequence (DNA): TGTGCCAGCAGCCCGGGGACGGCAAGCACAGATACGCAGTATTTT. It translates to CASSPGTASTDTQYF.

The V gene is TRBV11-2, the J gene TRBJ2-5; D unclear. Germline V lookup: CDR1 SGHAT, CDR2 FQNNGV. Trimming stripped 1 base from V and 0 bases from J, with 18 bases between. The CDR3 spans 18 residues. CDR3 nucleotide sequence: TGTGCCAGCAGCTTAGGCCTTTTTCTTGCAGAAAACCAAGAGACCCAGTACTTC. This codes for CASSLGLFLAENQETQYF. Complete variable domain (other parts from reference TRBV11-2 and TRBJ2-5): EAGVAQSPRYKIIEKRQSVAFWCNPISGHATLYWYQQILGQGPKLLIQFQNNGVVDDSQLPKDRFSAERLKGVDSTLKIQPAKLEDSAVYLCASSLGLFLAENQETQYFGPGTRLLVL.

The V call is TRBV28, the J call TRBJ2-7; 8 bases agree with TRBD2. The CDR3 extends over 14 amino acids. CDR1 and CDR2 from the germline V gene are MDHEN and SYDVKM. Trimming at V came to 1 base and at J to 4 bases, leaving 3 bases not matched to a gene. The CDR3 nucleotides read TGTGCCAGCAGTTTATTTAGCGGGACTTACGAGCAGTACTTC. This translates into CASSLFSGTYEQYF.

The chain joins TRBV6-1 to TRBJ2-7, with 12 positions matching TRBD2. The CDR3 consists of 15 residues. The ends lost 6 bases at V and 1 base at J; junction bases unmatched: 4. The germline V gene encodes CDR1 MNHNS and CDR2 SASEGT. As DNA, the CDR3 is TGTGCCAGCAGCGGACTAGCGGGAACTTCCTACGAGCAGTACTTC. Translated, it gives CASSGLAGTSYEQYF.

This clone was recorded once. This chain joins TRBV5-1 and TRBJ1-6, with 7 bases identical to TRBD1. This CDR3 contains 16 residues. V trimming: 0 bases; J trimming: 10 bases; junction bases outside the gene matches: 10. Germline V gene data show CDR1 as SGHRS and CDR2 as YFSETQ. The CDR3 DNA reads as TGCGCCAGCAGCTTGGTTCCGGGACAGTTAATCTCACCCCTCCACTTT. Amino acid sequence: CASSLVPGQLISPLHF.